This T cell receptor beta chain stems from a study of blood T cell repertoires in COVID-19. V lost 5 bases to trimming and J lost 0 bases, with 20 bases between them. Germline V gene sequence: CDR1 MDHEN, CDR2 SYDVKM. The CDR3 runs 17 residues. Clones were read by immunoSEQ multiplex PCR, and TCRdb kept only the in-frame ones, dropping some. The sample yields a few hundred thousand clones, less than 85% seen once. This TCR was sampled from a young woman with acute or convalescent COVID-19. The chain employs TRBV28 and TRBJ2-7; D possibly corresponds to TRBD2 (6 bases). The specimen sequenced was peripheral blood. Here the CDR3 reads CASSPILGREVSYEQYF. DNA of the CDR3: TGTGCCAGCAGTCCAATATTGGGCAGGGAGGTCTCCTACGAGCAGTACTTC.